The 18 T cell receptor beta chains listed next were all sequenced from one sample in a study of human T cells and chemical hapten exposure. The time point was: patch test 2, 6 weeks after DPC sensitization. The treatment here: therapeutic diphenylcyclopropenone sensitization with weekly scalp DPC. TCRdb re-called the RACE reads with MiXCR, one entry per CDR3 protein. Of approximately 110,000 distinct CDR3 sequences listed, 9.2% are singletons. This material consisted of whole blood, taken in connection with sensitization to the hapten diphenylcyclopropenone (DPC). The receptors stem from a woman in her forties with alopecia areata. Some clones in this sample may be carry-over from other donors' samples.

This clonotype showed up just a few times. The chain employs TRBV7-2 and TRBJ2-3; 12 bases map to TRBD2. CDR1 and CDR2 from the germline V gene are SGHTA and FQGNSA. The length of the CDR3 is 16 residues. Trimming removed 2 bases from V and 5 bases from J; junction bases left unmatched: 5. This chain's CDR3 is CASSLWASGGGDTQYF. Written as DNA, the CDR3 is TGTGCCAGCAGCTTATGGGCTAGCGGGGGGGGAGATACGCAGTATTTT.

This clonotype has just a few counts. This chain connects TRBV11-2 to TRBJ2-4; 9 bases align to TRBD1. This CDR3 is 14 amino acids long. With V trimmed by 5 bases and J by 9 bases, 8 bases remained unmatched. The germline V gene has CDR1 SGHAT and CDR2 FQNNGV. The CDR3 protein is CASSVGDRASIQYF. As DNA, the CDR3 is TGTGCCAGCAGCGTCGGGGACAGGGCGTCCATTCAGTACTTC.

The CDR3 DNA follows: TGTGCCAGCAGCCAAGACAGGGACGACTATGGCTACACCTTC. Translated, it gives CASSQDRDDYGYTF. The rearrangement links TRBV4-2 to TRBJ1-2; a weak D match, TRBD1 (5 bases). From germline, CDR1 is LGHNA and CDR2 YNFKEQ. Trimming took 0 bases from V and 3 from J, leaving 8 bases between them. The CDR3 runs 14 residues.

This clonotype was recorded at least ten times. DNA of the CDR3: TGTGCCAGCTCACCCCAACAGCGTGGGGGTTCCTACGAGCAGTACTTC. Its translation is CASSPQQRGGSYEQYF. The rearrangement links TRBV18 to TRBJ2-7, with D possibly called TRBD1 or TRBD2 (5 bases each). Trimming left V 3 bases short and J 1 base short, with 16 bases between. The CDR3 extends over 16 amino acids. Germline V CDR1 and CDR2: KGHSH, LQKENI.

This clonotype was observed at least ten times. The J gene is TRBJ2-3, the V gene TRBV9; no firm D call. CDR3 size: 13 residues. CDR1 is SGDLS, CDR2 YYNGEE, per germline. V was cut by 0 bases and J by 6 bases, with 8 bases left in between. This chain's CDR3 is CASSVDVGDTQYF. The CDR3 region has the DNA TGTGCCAGCAGCGTAGATGTCGGGGATACGCAGTATTTT.

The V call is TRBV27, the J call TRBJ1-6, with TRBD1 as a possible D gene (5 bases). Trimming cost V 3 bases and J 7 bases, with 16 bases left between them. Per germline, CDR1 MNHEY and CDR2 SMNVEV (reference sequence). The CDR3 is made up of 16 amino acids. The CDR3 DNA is TGTGCCAGCAGTTTTCGGGACGCCGGCAGGAATTCACCCCTCCACTTT. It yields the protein CASSFRDAGRNSPLHF.

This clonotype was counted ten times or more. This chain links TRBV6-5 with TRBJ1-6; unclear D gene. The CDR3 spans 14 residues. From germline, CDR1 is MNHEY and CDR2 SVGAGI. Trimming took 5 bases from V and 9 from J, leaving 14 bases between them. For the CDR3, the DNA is TGTGCCAGCAGTCGAACCCAGACGGGTTCACCCCTCCACTTT. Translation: CASSRTQTGSPLHF.

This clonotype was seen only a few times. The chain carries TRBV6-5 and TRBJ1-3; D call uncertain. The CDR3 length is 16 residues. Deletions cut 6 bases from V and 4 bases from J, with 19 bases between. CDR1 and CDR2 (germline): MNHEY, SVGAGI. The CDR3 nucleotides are TGTGCCAGCAGCCGCGGACTGATCCTCGGCGGAAACACCATATATTTT. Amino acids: CASSRGLILGGNTIYF.

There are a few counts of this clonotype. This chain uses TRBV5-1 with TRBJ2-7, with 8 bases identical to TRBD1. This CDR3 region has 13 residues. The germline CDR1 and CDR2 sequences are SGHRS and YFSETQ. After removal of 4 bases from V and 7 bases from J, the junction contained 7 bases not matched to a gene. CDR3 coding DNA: TGCGCCAGCAGCCCGGCAGGGGGCTGGGAGCAGTACTTC. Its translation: CASSPAGGWEQYF.

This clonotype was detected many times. The CDR3 nucleotides read TGTGCCAGCAGTTACTCAGGACAGGGGAGGACCGAAGGGACCCAGTACTTC. Translated, it gives CASSYSGQGRTEGTQYF. The gene calls are TRBV6-5 and TRBJ2-5; 9 nucleotides agree with TRBD1. Germline CDR1 is MNHEY and CDR2 is SVGAGI. The CDR3 spans 17 residues. V lost 0 bases to trimming and J lost 7 bases; unmatched junction nucleotides: 12.

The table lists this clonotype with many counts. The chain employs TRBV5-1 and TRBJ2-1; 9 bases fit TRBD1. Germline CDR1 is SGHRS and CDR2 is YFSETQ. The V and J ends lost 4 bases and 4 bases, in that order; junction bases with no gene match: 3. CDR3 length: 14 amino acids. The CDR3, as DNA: TGCGCCAGCAGCGGGGGGACAGGGTACAATGAGCAGTTCTTC. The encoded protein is CASSGGTGYNEQFF.

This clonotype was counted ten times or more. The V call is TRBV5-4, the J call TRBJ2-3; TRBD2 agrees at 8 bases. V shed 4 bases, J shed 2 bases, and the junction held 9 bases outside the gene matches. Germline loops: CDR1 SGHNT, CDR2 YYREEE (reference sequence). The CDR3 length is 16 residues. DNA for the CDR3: TGTGCCAGCAGCCCCCAGGCTAGCGGGTCCACAGATACGCAGTATTTT. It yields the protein CASSPQASGSTDTQYF. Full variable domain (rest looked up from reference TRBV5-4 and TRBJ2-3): ETGVTQSPTHLIKTRGQQVTLRCSSQSGHNTVSWYQQALGQGPQFIFQYYREEENGRGNFPPRFSGLQFPNYSSELNVNALELDDSALYLCASSPQASGSTDTQYFGPGTRLTVL.

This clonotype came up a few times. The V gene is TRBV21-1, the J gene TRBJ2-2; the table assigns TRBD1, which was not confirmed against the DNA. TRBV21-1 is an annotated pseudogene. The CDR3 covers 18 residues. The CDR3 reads CASLPDREGYIGTGELFF. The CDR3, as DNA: TGTGCCAGCCTTCCTGACAGGGAGGGATATATAGGGACCGGGGAGCTGTTTTTT.

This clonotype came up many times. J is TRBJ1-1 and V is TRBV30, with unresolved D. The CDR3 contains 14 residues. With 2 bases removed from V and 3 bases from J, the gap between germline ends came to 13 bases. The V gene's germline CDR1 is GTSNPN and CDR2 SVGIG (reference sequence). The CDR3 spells CAWSPRYRHTEAFF. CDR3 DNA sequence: TGTGCCTGGAGTCCTCGGTATCGGCACACTGAAGCTTTCTTT.

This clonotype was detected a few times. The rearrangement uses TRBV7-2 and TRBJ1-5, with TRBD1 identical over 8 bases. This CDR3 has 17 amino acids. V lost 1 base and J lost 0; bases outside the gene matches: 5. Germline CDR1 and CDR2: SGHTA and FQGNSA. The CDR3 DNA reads TGTGCCAGCAGCTTAGGTGACAGGGGTTATAGCAATCAGCCCCAGCATTTT. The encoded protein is CASSLGDRGYSNQPQHF. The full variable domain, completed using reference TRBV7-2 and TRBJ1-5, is GAGVSQSPSNKVTEKGKDVELRCDPISGHTALYWYRQSLGQGLEFLIYFQGNSAPDKSGLPSDRFSAERTGGSVSTLTIQRTQQEDSAVYLCASSLGDRGYSNQPQHFGDGTRLSIL.

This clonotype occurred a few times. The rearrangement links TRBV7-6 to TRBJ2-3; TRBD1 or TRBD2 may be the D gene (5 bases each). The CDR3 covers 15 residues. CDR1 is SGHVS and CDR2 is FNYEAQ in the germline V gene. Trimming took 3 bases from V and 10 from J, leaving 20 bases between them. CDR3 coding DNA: TGTGCCAGCAGCTTCCGGGACCGCCATTTAGACCCGCAGTATTTT. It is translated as CASSFRDRHLDPQYF.

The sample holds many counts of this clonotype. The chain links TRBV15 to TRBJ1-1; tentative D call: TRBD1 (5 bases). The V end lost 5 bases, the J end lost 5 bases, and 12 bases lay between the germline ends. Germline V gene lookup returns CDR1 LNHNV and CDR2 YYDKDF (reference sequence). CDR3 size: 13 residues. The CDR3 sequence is CATSPWGVTEAFF. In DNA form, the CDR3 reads TGTGCCACCAGCCCATGGGGGGTTACTGAAGCTTTCTTT. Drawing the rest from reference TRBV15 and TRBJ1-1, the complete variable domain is DAMVIQNPRYQVTQFGKPVTLSCSQTLNHNVMYWYQQKSSQAPKLLFHYYDKDFNNEADTPDNFQSRRPNTSFCFLDIRSPGLGDTAMYLCATSPWGVTEAFFGQGTRLTVV.

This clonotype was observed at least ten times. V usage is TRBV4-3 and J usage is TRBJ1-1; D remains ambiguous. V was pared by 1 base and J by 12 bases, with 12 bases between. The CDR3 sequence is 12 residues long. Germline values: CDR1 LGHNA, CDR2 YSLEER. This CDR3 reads CASSQGAGNTFF. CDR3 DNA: TGCGCCAGCAGCCAAGGGGCAGGAAATACTTTCTTT.